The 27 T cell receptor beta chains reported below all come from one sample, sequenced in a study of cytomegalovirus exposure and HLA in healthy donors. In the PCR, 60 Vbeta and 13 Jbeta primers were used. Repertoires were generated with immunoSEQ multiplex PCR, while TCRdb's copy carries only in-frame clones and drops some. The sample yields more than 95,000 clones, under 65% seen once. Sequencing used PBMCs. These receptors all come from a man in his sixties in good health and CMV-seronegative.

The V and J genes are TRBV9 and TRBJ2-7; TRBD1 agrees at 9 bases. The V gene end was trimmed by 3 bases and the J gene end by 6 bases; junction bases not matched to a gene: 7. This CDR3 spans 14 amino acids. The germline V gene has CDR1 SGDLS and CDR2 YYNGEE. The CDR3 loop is CASSAGTGFGEQYF. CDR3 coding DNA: TGTGCCAGCAGCGCCGGGACAGGGTTCGGCGAGCAGTACTTC.

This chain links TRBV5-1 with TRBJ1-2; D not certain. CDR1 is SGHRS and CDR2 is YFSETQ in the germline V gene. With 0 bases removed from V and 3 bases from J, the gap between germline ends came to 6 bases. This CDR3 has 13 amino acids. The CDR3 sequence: CASSLVSDYGYTF. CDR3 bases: TGCGCCAGCAGCTTGGTGTCAGACTATGGCTACACCTTC.

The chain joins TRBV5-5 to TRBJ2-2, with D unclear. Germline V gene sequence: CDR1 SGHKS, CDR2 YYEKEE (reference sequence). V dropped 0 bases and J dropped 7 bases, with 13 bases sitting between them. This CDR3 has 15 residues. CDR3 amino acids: CASSLDPPGGGELFF. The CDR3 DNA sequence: TGTGCCAGCAGCTTGGATCCTCCCGGTGGCGGGGAGCTGTTTTTT.

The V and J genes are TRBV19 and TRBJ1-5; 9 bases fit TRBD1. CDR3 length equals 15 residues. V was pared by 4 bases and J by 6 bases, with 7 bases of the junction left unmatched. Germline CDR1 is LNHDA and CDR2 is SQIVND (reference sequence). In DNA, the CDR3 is TGTGCCAGTAGTACACTGACAGGGGGAGGTCAGCCCCAGCATTTT. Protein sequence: CASSTLTGGGQPQHF.

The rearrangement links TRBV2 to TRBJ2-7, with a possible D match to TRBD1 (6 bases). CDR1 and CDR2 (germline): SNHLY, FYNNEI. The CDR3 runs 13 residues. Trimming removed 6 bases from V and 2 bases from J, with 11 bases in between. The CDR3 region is CASRGAFAYEQYF. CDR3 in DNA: TGTGCCAGCAGGGGGGCCTTCGCCTACGAGCAGTACTTC.

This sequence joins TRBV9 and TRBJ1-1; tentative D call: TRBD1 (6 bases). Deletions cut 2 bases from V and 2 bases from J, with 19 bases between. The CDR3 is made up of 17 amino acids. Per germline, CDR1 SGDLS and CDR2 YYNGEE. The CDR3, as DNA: TGTGCCAGCAGCGTTTCGGTTCTCGGGGGGGGCAACACTGAAGCTTTCTTT. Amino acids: CASSVSVLGGGNTEAFF.

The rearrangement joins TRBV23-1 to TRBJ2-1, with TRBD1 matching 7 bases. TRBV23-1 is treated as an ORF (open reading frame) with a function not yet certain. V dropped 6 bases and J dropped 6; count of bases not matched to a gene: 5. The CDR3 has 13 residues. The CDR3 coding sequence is TGCGCCAGCAGCGACAGGGTTTGCAATGAGCAGTTCTTC. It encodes CASSDRVCNEQFF.

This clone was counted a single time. CDR3 DNA: TGTGCCAGCAGCTTTGGGGGCGACATTCAGTACTTC. It yields the protein CASSFGGDIQYF. The chain joins TRBV7-9 to TRBJ2-4, with TRBD1 as a possible D gene (6 bases). The germline gives CDR1 SEHNR, CDR2 FQNEAQ (reference sequence). Trimming pared 3 bases from V and 8 bases from J, leaving 8 bases between. This CDR3 spans 12 amino acids. The variable domain in full, completed from reference TRBV7-9 and TRBJ2-4, reads DTGVSQNPRHKITKRGQNVTFRCDPISEHNRLYWYRQTLGQGPEFLTYFQNEAQLEKSRLLSDRFSAERPKGSFSTLEIQRTEQGDSAMYLCASSFGGDIQYFGAGTRLSVL.

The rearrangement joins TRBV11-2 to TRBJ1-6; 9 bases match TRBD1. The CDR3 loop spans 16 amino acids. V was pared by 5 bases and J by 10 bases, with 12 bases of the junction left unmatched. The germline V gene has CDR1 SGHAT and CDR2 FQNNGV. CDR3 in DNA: TGTGCCAGCAGCCCCCTTACCGGGACAGGGACATCACCCCTCCACTTT. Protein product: CASSPLTGTGTSPLHF.

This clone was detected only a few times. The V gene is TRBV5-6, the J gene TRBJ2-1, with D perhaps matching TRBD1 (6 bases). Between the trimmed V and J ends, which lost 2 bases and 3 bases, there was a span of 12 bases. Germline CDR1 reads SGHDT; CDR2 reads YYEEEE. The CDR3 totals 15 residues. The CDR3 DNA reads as TGTGCCAGCAGCTTACGCCAGGGGAACTACAATGAGCAGTTCTTC. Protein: CASSLRQGNYNEQFF.

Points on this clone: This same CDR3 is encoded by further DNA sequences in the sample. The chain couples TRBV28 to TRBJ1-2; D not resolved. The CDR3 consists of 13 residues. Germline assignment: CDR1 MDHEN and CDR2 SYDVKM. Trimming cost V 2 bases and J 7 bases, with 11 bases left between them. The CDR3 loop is CASSLSRGSGYTF. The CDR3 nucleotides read TGTGCCAGCAGTTTAAGCCGGGGTAGTGGCTACACCTTC.

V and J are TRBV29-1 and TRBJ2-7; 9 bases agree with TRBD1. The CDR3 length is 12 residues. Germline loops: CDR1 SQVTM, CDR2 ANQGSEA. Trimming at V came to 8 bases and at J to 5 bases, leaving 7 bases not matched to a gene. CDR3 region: CSFRQGGNEQYF. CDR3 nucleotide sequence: TGCAGCTTTCGACAGGGGGGAAACGAGCAGTACTTC.

CDR3 DNA sequence: TGTGCCAGCAGTTACCCCAGGACTAGCGGGAACTACGAGCAGTACTTC. Its translation: CASSYPRTSGNYEQYF. This chain joins TRBV6-7 and TRBJ2-7; 12 bases align to TRBD2. TRBV6-7 is given ORF status, its function remaining uncertain. V gave up 2 bases and J gave up 3 bases; unmatched junction bases: 5. The CDR3 sequence is 16 residues long.

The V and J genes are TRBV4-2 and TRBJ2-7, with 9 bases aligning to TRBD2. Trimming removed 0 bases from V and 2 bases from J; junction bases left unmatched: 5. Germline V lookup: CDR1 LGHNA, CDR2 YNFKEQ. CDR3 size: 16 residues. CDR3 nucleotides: TGTGCCAGCAGCCAAGAATTCGCGGGGGGGACCTACGAGCAGTACTTC. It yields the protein CASSQEFAGGTYEQYF.

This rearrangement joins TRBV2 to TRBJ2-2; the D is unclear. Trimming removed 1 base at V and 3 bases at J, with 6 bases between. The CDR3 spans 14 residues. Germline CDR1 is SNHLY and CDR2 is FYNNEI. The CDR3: CASSEVSYTGELFF. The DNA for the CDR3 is TGTGCCAGCAGTGAAGTCAGTTACACCGGGGAGCTGTTTTTT.

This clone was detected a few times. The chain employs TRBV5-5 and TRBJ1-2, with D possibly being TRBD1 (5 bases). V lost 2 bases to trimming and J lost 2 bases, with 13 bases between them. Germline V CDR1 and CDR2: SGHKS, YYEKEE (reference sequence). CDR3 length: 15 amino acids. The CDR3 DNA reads TGTGCCAGCAGCTTCCGGGGGGGGAACAACTATGGCTACACCTTC. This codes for CASSFRGGNNYGYTF.

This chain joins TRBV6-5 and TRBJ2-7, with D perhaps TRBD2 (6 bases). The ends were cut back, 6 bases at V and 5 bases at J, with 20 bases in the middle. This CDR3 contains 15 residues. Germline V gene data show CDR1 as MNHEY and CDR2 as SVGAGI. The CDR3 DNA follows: TGTGCCAGCAGCCTAAACCCGGGGGTGGGTGACGAGCAGTACTTC. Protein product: CASSLNPGVGDEQYF.

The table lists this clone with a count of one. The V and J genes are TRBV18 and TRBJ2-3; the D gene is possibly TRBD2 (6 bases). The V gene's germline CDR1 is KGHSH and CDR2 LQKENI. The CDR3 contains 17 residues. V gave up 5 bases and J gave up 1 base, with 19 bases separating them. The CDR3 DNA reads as TGTGCCAGCTCAGCGGTTCCCCCTAGCGCTGGCACAGATACGCAGTATTTT. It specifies CASSAVPPSAGTDTQYF.

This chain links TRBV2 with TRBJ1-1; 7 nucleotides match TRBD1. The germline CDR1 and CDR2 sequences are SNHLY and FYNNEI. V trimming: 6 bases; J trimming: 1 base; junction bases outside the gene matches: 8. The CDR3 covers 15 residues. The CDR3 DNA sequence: TGTGCCAGCAGCCAAGAGGCAGGGGGGAACACTGAAGCTTTCTTT. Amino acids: CASSQEAGGNTEAFF.

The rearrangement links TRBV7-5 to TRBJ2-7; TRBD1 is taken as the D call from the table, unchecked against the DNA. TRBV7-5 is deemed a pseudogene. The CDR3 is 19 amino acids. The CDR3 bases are TGTGTCAGAAGCTTAAAAGGACAGGTCATGGAGGCGAGCTCCTACGAGCAGTACTTC. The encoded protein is CVRSLKGQVMEASSYEQYF.

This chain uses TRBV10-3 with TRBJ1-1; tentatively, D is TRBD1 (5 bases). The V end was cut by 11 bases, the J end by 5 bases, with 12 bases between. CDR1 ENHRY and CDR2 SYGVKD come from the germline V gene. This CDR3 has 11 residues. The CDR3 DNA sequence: TGTGCCGCCCAGGGAGGGACTGAAGCTTTCTTT. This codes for CAAQGGTEAFF.

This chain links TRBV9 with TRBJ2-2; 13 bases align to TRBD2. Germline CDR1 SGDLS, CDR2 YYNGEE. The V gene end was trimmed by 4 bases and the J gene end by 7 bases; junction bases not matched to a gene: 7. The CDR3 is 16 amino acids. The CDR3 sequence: CASSTRLAGGIGELFF. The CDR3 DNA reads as TGTGCCAGCAGCACTCGACTAGCGGGGGGTATCGGGGAGCTGTTTTTT.

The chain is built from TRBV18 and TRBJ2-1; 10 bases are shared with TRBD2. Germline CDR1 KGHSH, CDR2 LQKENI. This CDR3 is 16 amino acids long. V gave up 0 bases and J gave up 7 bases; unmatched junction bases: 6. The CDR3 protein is CASSPPFSGGLNEQFF. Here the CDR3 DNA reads TGTGCCAGCTCACCACCGTTTAGCGGGGGGTTAAATGAGCAGTTCTTC.

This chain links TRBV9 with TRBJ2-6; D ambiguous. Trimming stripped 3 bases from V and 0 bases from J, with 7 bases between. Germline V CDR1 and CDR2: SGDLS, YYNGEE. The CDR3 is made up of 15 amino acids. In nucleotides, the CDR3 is TGTGCCAGCAGCGCATCCGGCTCTGGGGCCAACGTCCTGACTTTC. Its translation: CASSASGSGANVLTF.

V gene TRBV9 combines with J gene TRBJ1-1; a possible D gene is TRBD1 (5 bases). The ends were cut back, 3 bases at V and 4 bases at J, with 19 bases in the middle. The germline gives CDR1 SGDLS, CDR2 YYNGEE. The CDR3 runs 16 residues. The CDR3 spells CASSAGVFEGATEAFF. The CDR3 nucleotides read TGTGCCAGCAGCGCGGGTGTGTTCGAAGGGGCCACTGAAGCTTTCTTT.

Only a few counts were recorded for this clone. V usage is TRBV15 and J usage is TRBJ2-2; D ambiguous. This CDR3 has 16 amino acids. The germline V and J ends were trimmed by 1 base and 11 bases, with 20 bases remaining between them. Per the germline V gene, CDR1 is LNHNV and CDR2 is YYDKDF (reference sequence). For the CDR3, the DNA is TGTGCCACCAGCAGAGGATCTTCGAGCGAGAGTCTCGAGCTGTTTTTT. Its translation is CATSRGSSSESLELFF.

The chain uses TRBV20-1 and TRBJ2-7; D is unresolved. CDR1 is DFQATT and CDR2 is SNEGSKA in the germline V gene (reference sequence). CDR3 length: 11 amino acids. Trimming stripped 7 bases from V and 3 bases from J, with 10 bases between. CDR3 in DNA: TGCAGTGTCCGACGGAGCTACGAGCAGTACTTC. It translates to CSVRRSYEQYF.